This record looks at one T cell receptor beta chain sequence and its context. Its specific antigen is unknown. This record comes from a study of T cells expressing NK-cell markers (dated by TCRdb to the early 2020s). General notes on the study: In sorted CD3+CD56+NKG2C+, CD3+CD56+NKG2C- and CD3+CD56-NKG2C+ T-cell subsets from 7 or 8 donors, TCR beta-chain repertoires were profiled. Randomly selected healthy volunteers, three men and five women, were used as the eight sequenced donors. Sequencing of the libraries produced 2 x 150 bp reads on Illumina HiSeq 2000/2500, MiSeq or NextSeq. Seven of the eight sequenced donors were HCMV-seropositive and one was HCMV-seronegative.

Sequencing was carried out with an Illumina HiSeq 2000. TCR beta cDNA libraries were made by 5'RACE template switching that added a universal primer site and unique molecular identifiers. cDNA synthesis was primed from the TCR beta constant segment, followed by two successive PCR amplification steps. The paper's processing steps were these. MIGEC was used to demultiplex reads and group reads by UMI, and MiTCR was used to assemble and quantify clonotypes. Only TCR cDNA sequences supported by at least two reads were kept to exclude erroneous sequences. The tcR package was used for downstream repertoire analysis, with clonotypes matched between fractions based on CDR3 nucleotide sequence plus V segment. Antigen specificity was annotated against VDJdb with VDJmatch, allowing one amino acid substitution in CDR3. Reads reprocessed by TCRdb are summarized as one entry per CDR3 protein sequence, and DNA is absent. None of the V and J calls come from the authors' own analysis; TCRdb made them. The table of this sample itemizes 440,000 or so distinct CDR3 sequences. 7.3% of the sample is held by the ten biggest clonotypes.

The investigation overall reported the following: Whether the expanded NKG2C-expressing T cell clones were specific for HCMV antigens was left unclear. Those dominant clonotypes were again the most abundant among CD3+CD56-NKG2C+ cells in a few donors, at about 28.3-65%. In roughly six donors, the dominant CD3+CD56+NKG2C+ clonotypes ranked among the top 10 CD8+ clonotypes, making up roughly 1.0-7.0% of CD8+ T cells.

Its CDR3 holds 14 amino acids, cysteine through phenylalanine. No DNA appears here. CDR1 and CDR2 were assigned from the germline V gene (reference sequence) as LNHDA and SQIVND. HCMV serostatus was determined by detecting HCMV-specific IgG in serum with a commercial ELISA kit. Ficoll density gradient centrifugation was used to isolate peripheral blood mononuclear cells from blood. The source material was blood T cells: a sorted CD56 or NKG2C T cell subset, CD4+ or CD8+ T cells, or bulk PBMC T cells (not recorded which). The clonotype originates from a woman aged 18-70 years in good health. The sequence links TRBV19 to TRBJ2-1; lacking DNA, the TRBD1 call made by TCRdb goes unchecked. CDR3 protein: CASSYGQGLNEQFF.